These 8 T cell receptor beta chains came from one sample sequenced in a study of shared clonotypes between healthy human individuals. Clones were sequenced by immunoSEQ multiplex PCR, and TCRdb holds only the in-frame ones, with some missing. The repertoire holds more than 2 million clones, with 85% to 95% as singletons. Naive CD8 cells were CD45RO-negative, positively selected for CCR7, excluding terminally differentiated effector memory CD45RA+ cells. The sequencing input was naive CD8+ T cells sorted from blood. The source of these receptors is a man between 18 and 29 years old in good health.

The chain uses TRBV7-2 and TRBJ2-7, with 10 bases matching TRBD2. The CDR3 length is 18 residues. In germline, CDR1 is SGHTA, CDR2 FQGNSA. Trimming removed 1 base from V and 7 bases from J; junction bases left unmatched: 16. CDR3 bases: TGTGCCAGCAGCTTAGTTACCGCCGAGCGGGAGGGCCGCGAGGAGCAGTACTTC. Encoded protein: CASSLVTAEREGREEQYF.

The count of this clone is one. The chain carries TRBV19 and TRBJ2-3, with D possibly matching TRBD1 (6 bases). Germline CDR1 LNHDA, CDR2 SQIVND (reference sequence). There are 15 residues in the CDR3. Trimming pared 6 bases from V and 3 bases from J, leaving 16 bases between. Here the CDR3 reads CASSSDRGGTDTQYF. For the CDR3, the DNA is TGTGCCAGTAGCTCGGACAGAGGGGGAACAGATACGCAGTATTTT.

This chain uses TRBV2 with TRBJ1-3; 7 bases match TRBD1. Germline V gene sequence: CDR1 SNHLY, CDR2 FYNNEI. J was trimmed by 0 bases and V by 6 bases; bases with no gene match: 8. The CDR3 is 16 residues long. The CDR3 DNA is TGTGCCAGCAGGTGGGACAGAGTTACCTCTGGAAACACCATATATTTT. Protein sequence: CASRWDRVTSGNTIYF.

V usage is TRBV28 and J usage is TRBJ2-7, with D perhaps TRBD1 or TRBD2 (5 bases each). CDR1 and CDR2 (germline): MDHEN, SYDVKM. Trimming left V 5 bases short and J 3 bases short, with 20 bases between. The CDR3 contains 16 residues. DNA for the CDR3: TGTGCCAGCAGTGCCGAGTTAGGGACCAACAACTACGAGCAGTACTTC. Protein sequence: CASSAELGTNNYEQYF.

The chain links TRBV10-2 to TRBJ2-3, with D perhaps matching TRBD1 or TRBD2 (6 bases each). The CDR3 length is 14 residues. Trimming pared 2 bases from V and 5 bases from J, leaving 11 bases between. CDR1 is WSHSY, CDR2 SAAADI, per germline. The CDR3 is CASSEGGRGDTQYF. DNA of the CDR3: TGCGCCAGCAGTGAGGGGGGGCGGGGAGATACGCAGTATTTT.

The V call is TRBV11-2, the J call TRBJ2-1; the D gene is possibly TRBD2 (5 bases). Germline V gene sequence: CDR1 SGHAT, CDR2 FQNNGV. Trimming pared 5 bases from V and 0 bases from J, leaving 17 bases between. The CDR3 is 17 amino acids. The CDR3 loop reads CASSHWTLVSSYNEQFF. The CDR3 DNA reads TGTGCCAGCAGCCACTGGACTCTCGTTTCCTCCTACAATGAGCAGTTCTTC.

On this clone itself: A read error may explain this, as a much larger clone is one base away. The same CDR3 is also encoded by other DNA sequences in this sample. The rearrangement joins TRBV5-4 to TRBJ1-1; D is unclear. Between the trimmed V and J ends, which lost 2 bases and 4 bases, there was a span of 3 bases. The CDR3 totals 11 residues. Per the germline V gene, CDR1 is SGHNT and CDR2 is YYREEE (reference sequence). As DNA, the CDR3 is TGTGCCAGCAGCTTAGGCACTGAAGCTTTCTTT. It is translated as CASSLGTEAFF.

V and J are TRBV7-8 and TRBJ1-1; the match to TRBD1 covers 8 bases. Germline CDR1 reads SGHVS; CDR2 reads FQNEAQ. V lost 2 bases to trimming and J lost 6 bases; unmatched junction nucleotides: 14. The CDR3 is made up of 17 amino acids. CDR3 protein: CASSLYPQGAESPEAFF. In nucleotides, the CDR3 is TGTGCCAGCAGCTTATATCCCCAGGGGGCGGAGAGTCCTGAAGCTTTCTTT.